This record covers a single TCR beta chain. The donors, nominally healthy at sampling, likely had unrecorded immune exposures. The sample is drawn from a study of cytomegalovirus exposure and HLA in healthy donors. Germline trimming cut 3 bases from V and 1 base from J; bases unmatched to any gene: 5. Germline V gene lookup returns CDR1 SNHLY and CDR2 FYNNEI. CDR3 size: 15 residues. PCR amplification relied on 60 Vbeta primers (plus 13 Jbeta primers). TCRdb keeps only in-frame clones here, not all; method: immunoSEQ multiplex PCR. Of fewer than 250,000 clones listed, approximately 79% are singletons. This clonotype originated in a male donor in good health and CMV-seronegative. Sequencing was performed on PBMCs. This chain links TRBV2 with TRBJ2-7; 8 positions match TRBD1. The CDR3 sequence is CASSEGTGPSYEQYF. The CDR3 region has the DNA TGTGCCAGCAGTGAGGGGACAGGTCCTTCCTACGAGCAGTACTTC. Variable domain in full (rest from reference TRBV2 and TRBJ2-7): EPEVTQTPSHQVTQMGQEVILRCVPISNHLYFYWYRQILGQKVEFLVSFYNNEISEKSEIFDDQFSVERPDGSNFTLKIRSTKLEDSAMYFCASSEGTGPSYEQYFGPGTRLTVT.